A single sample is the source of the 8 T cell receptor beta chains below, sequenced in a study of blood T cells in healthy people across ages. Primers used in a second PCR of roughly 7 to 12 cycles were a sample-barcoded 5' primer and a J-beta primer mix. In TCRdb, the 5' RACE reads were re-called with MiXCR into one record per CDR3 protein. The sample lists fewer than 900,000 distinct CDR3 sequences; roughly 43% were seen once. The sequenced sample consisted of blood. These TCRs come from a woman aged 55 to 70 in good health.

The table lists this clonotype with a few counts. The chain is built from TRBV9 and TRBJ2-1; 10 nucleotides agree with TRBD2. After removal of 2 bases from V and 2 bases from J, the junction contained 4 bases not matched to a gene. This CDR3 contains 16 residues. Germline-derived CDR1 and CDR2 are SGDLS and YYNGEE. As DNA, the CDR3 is TGTGCCAGCAGCGTGGGCGGACTAGCGGCCTACAATGAGCAGTTCTTC. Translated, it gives CASSVGGLAAYNEQFF. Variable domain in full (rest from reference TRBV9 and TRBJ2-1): DSGVTQTPKHLITATGQRVTLRCSPRSGDLSVYWYQQSLDQGLQFLIQYYNGEERAKGNILERFSAQQFPDLHSELNLSSLELGDSALYFCASSVGGLAAYNEQFFGPGTRLTVL.

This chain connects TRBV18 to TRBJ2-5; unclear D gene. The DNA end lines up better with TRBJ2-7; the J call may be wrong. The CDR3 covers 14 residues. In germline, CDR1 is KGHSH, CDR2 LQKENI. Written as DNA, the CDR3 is TGTGCCAGCTCACCGAACACGCAAGAAAGCGAGCAGTACTTC. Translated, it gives CASSPNTQESEQYF.

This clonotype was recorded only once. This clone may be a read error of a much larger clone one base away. The CDR3 is CASIDNQQGHSYTF. CDR3 bases: TGTGCCAGCATAGACAACCAACAGGGGCATTCCTACACCTTC. The chain joins TRBV6-1 to TRBJ1-2; 7 bases are a match to TRBD1. Trimming cost V 7 bases and J 10 bases; bases outside gene matches: 15. Germline CDR1 is MNHNS and CDR2 is SASEGT. The CDR3 runs 14 residues.

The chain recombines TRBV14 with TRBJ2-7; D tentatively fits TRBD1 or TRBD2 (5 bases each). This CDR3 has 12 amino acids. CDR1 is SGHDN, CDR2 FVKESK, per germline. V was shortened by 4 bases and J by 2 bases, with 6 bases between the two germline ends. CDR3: CASSRDPYEQYF. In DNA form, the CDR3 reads TGTGCCAGCAGCCGGGACCCCTACGAGCAGTACTTC.

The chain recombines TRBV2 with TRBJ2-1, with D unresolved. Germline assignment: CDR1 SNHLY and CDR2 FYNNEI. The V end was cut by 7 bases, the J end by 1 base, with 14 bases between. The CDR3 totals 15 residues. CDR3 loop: CASTPRALSYNEQFF. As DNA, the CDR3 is TGTGCCAGCACCCCCAGAGCCTTATCCTACAATGAGCAGTTCTTC.

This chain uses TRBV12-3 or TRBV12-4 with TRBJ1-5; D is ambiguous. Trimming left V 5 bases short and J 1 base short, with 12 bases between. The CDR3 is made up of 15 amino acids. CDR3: CASSPLGESNQPQHF. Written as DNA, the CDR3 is TGTGCCAGCAGTCCCCTCGGGGAGAGCAATCAGCCCCAGCATTTT.

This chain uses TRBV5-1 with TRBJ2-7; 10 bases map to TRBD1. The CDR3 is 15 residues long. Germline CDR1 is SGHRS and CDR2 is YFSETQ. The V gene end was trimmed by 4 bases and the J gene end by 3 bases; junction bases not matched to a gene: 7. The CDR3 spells CASSPLDRGDYEQYF. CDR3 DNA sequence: TGCGCCAGCAGCCCACTGGACAGGGGGGACTACGAGCAGTACTTC.

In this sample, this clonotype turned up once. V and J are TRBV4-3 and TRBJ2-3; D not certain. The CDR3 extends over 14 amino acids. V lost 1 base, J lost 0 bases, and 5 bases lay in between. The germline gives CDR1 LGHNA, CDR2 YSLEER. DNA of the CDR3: TGCGCCAGCAGCCAAGCAGAGAGCACAGATACGCAGTATTTT. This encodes CASSQAESTDTQYF.